This T cell receptor (beta chain) was recorded in a study of regulatory T cells in long-lasting Graves disease. The table lists this clonotype with a few counts. The germline V gene encodes CDR1 LGHDT and CDR2 YNNKEL (reference sequence). CDR3 length equals 14 residues. The V end lost 4 bases, the J end lost 8 bases, and 17 bases lay between the germline ends. Indicated time point: newly diagnosed GD, antithyroid drugs for less than 3 months. PBMC-derived RNA was used for the TCR library. The TCR beta library used iRepertoire HTBI primers with Arm-PCR amplification of CDR3. Using its own MiXCR run on the multiplex PCR reads, TCRdb lists one record per CDR3 protein. The profile shows under 700,000 distinct CDR3 sequences, approximately 16% of them singletons. This sample was shared with a second study, whose subject was T cells in Graves' hyperthyroidism and ophthalmopathy.

The sample consisted of peripheral blood mononuclear cells (PBMCs), taken at new diagnosis, from a patient treated with antithyroid drugs. The chain carries TRBV3-1 and TRBJ1-2, with a possible D match to TRBD1 (5 bases). The source is a woman aged 35 to 59 with Graves disease. This CDR3 is CASSLYGQGEGYTF. CDR3 DNA: TGTGCCAGCAGCCTCTACGGGCAGGGTGAGGGCTACACCTTC.